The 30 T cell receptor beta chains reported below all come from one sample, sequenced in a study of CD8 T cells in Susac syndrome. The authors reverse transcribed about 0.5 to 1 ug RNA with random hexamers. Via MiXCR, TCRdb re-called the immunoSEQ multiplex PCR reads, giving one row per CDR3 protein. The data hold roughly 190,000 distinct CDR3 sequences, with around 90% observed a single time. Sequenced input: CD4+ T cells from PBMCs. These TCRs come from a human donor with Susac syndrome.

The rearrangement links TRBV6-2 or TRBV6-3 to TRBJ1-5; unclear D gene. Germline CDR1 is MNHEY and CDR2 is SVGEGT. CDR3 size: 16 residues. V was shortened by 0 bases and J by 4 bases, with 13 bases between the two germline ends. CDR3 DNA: TGTGCCAGCAGTTACTCCGGCCCCGTGAGGAATCAGCCCCAGCATTTT. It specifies CASSYSGPVRNQPQHF.

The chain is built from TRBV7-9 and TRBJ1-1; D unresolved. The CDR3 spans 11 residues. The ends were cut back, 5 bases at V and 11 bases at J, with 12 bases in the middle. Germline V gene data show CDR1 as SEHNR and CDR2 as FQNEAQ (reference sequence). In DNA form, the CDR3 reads TGTGCCAGCAGCGCCCTGGCCGGGGCTTTCTTT. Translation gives CASSALAGAFF.

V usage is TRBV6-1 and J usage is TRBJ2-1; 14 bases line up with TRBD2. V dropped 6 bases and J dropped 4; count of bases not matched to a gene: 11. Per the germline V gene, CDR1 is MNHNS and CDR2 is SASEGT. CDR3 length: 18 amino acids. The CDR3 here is CASSPPYRLAGGYNEQFF. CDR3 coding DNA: TGTGCCAGCAGCCCCCCATACCGACTAGCGGGAGGGTACAATGAGCAGTTCTTC.

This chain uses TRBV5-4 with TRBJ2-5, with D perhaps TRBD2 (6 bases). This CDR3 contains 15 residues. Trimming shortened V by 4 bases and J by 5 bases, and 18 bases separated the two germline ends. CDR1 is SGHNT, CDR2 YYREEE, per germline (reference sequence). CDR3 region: CASSHPTSSGETQYF. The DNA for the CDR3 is TGTGCCAGCAGCCACCCGACTAGTTCTGGGGAGACCCAGTACTTC.

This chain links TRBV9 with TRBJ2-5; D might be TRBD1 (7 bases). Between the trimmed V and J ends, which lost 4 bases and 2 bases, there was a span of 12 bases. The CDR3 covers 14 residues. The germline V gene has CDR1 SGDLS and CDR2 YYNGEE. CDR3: CASSTGEVQETQYF. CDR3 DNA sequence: TGTGCCAGCAGCACAGGGGAGGTTCAAGAGACCCAGTACTTC.

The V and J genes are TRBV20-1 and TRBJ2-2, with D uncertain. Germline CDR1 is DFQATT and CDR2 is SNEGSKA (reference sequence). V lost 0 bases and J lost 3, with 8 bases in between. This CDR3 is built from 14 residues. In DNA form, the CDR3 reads TGCAGTGCTAGAGATTGGGTTGACACCGGGGAGCTGTTTTTT. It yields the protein CSARDWVDTGELFF.

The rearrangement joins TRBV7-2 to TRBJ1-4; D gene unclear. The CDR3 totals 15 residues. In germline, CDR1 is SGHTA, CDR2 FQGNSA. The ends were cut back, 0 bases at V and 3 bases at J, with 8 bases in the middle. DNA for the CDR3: TGTGCCAGCAGCTTAGCGTATGAGGCTAATGAAAAACTGTTTTTT. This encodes CASSLAYEANEKLFF.

The CDR3 sequence is CASSFQVVGTDTQYF. The CDR3 DNA follows: TGTGCCAGCAGTTTCCAGGTCGTGGGCACAGATACGCAGTATTTT. This chain uses TRBV27 with TRBJ2-3; D not certain. In germline, CDR1 is MNHEY, CDR2 SMNVEV (reference sequence). Trimming shortened V by 3 bases and J by 1 base, and 11 bases separated the two germline ends. This CDR3 contains 15 residues.

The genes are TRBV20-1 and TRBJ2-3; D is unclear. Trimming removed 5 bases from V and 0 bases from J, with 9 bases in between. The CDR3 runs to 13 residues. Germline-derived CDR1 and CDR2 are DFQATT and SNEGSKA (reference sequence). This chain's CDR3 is CSAGGPSTDTQYF. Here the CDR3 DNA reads TGCAGTGCTGGCGGACCTAGCACAGATACGCAGTATTTT.

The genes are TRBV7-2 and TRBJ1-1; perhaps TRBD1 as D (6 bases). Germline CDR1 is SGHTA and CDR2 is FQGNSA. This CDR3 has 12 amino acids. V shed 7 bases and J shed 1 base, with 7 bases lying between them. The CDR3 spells CASKTGNTEAFF. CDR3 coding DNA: TGTGCCAGCAAGACAGGGAACACTGAAGCTTTCTTT.

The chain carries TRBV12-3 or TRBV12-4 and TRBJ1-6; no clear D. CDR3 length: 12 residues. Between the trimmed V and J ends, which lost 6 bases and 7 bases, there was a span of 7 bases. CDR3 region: CASSSSNSPLHF. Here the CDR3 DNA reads TGTGCCAGCAGCTCCTCCAATTCACCCCTCCACTTT.

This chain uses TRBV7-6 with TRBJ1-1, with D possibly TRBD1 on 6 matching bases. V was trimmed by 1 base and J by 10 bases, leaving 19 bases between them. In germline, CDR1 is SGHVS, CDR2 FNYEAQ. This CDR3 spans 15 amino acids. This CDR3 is CASSLEPQGTFAAFF. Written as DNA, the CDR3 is TGTGCCAGCAGCTTAGAGCCGCAGGGGACATTTGCAGCTTTCTTT.

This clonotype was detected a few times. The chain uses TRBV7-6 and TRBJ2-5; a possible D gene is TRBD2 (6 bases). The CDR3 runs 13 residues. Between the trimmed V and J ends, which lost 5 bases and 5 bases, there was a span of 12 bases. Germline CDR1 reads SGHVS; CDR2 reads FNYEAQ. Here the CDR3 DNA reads TGTGCCAGCAGCCGAGGAGGGGAGGAGACCCAGTACTTC. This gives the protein CASSRGGEETQYF.

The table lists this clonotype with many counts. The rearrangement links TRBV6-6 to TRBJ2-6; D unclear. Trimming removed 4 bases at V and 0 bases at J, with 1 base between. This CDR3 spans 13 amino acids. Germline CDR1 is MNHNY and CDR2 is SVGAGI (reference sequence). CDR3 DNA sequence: TGTGCCAGCAGTTTCTCTGGGGCCAACGTCCTGACTTTC. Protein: CASSFSGANVLTF.

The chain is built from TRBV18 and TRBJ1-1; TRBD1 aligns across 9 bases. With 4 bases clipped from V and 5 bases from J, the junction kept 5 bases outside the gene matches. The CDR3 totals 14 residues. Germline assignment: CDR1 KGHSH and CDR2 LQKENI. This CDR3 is CASSQGQGETEAFF. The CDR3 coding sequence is TGTGCCAGCTCACAGGGACAGGGCGAGACTGAAGCTTTCTTT.

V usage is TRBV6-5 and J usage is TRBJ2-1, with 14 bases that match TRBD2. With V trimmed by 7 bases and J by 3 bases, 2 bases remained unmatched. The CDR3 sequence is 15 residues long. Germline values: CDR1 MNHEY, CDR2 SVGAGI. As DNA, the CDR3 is TGTGCCAGCACCGGGACTAGCGGGGGCTACAATGAGCAGTTCTTC. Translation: CASTGTSGGYNEQFF.

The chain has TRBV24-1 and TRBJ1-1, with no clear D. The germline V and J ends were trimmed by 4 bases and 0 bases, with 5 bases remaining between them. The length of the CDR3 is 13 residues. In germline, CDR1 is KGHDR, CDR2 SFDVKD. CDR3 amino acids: CATSESVNTEAFF. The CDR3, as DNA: TGTGCCACCAGTGAATCTGTGAACACTGAAGCTTTCTTT.

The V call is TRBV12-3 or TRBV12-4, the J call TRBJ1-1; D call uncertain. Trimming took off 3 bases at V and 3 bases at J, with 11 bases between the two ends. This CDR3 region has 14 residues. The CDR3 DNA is TGTGCCAGCAGTTTTGGCACCGGGGACACTGAAGCTTTCTTT. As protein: CASSFGTGDTEAFF.

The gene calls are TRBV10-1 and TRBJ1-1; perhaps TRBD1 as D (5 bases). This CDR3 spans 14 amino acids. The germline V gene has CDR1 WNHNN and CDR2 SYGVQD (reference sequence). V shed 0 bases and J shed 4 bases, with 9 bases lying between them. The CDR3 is CASSESMGLTEAFF. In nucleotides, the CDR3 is TGCGCCAGCAGTGAGTCGATGGGGCTCACTGAAGCTTTCTTT.

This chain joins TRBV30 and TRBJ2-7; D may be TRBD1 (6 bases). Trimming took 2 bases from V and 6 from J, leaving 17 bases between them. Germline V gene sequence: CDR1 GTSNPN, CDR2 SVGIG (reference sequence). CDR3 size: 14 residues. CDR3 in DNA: TGTGCCTGGAGTAACACAGGGTGGGAACGCGAGCAGTACTTC. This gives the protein CAWSNTGWEREQYF. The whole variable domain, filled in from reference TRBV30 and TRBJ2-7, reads SQTIHQWPATLVQPVGSPLSLECTVEGTSNPNLYWYRQAAGRGLQLLFYSVGIGQISSEVPQNLSASRPQDRQFILSSKKLLLSDSGFYLCAWSNTGWEREQYFGPGTRLTVT.

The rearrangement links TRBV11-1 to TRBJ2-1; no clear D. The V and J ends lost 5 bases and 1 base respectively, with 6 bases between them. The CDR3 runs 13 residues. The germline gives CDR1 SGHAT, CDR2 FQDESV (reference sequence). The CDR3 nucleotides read TGTGCCAGCAGCCGGGCGTCCTACAATGAGCAGTTCTTC. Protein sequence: CASSRASYNEQFF. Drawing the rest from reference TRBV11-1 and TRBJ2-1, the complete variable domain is EAEVAQSPRYKITEKSQAVAFWCDPISGHATLYWYRQILGQGPELLVQFQDESVVDDSQLPKDRFSAERLKGVDSTLKIQPAELGDSAMYLCASSRASYNEQFFGPGTRLTVL.

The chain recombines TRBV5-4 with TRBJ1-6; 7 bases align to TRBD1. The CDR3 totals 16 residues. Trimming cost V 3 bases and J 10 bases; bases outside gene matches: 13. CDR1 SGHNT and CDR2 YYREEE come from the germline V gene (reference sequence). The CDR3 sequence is CASSSKIGTAGSPLHF. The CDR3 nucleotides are TGTGCCAGCAGCTCGAAAATAGGGACAGCAGGATCACCCCTCCACTTT.

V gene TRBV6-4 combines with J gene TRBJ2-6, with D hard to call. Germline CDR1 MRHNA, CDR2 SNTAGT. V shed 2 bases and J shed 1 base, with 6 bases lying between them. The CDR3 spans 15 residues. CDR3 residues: CASSDLASGANVLTF. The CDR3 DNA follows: TGTGCCAGCAGTGACCTGGCATCTGGGGCCAACGTCCTGACTTTC.

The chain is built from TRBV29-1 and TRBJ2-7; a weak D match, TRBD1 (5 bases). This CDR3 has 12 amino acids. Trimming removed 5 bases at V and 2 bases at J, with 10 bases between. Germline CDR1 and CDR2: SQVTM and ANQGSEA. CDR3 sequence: CSVQGDPYEQYF. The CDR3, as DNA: TGCAGCGTTCAGGGCGACCCCTACGAGCAGTACTTC.

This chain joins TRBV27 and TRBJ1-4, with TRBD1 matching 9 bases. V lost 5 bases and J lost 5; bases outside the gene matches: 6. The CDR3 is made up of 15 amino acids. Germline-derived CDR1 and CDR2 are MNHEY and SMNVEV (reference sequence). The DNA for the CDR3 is TGTGCCAGCAGTCCCCGGGACAGGGAGAATGAAAAACTGTTTTTT. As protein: CASSPRDRENEKLFF.

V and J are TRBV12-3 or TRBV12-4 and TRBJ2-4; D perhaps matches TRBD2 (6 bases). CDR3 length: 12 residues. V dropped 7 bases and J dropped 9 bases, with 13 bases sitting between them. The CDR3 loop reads CASTAPGGIQYF. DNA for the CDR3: TGTGCCAGCACCGCTCCCGGGGGCATTCAGTACTTC.

The CDR3 is CTSSQDKLAGQGPCGGNQPQHF. CDR3 nucleotide sequence: TGCACCAGCAGCCAAGATAAGTTGGCGGGACAGGGGCCCTGTGGGGGCAATCAGCCCCAGCATTTT. The V call is TRBV1, the J call TRBJ1-5; no check of the table's D call, TRBD1, against the DNA was made. TRBV1 is noted as a pseudogene. The CDR3 loop spans 22 amino acids.

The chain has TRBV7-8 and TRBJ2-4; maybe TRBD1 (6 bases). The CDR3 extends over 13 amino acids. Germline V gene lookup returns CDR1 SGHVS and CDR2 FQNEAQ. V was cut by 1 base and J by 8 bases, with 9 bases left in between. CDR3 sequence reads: CASSLEQGDIQYF. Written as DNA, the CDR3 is TGTGCCAGCAGCTTAGAACAGGGTGACATTCAGTACTTC.

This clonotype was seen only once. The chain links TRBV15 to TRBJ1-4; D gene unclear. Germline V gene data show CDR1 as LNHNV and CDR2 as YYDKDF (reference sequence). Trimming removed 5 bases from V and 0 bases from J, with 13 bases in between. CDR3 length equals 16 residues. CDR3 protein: CATSELVGATNEKLFF. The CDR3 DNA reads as TGTGCCACCAGCGAGCTTGTCGGGGCAACTAATGAAAAACTGTTTTTT.

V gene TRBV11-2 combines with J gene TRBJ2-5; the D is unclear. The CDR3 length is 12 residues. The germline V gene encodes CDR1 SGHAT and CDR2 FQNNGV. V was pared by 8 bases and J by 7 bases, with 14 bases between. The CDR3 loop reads CASLGSLGTQYF. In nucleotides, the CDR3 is TGTGCCAGCCTTGGTTCTTTGGGGACCCAGTACTTC. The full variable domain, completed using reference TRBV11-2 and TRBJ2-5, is EAGVAQSPRYKIIEKRQSVAFWCNPISGHATLYWYQQILGQGPKLLIQFQNNGVVDDSQLPKDRFSAERLKGVDSTLKIQPAKLEDSAVYLCASLGSLGTQYFGPGTRLLVL.